Below are 5 T cell receptor beta chains sequenced from a single sample in a study of cytomegalovirus exposure and HLA in healthy donors listed by TCRdb under 2017. The receptor library was made with the immunoSEQ multiplex PCR assay. For the multiplex PCR, a mixture combining 60 forward primers for TCR Vbeta segments and 13 reverse primers for TCR Jbeta segments was used. The clones in this table, taken by TCRdb from immuneACCESS, are in-frame only. Not every clone is retained; where verified, under half of the shortfall comes from an unresolved V gene, and the cause of the rest is unknown. Here the sample has approximately 180,000 clones; about four fifths occur a single time. The ten largest clonotypes hold less than 2% of the sample. The sequencing sample was made of PBMCs. The receptors originated from a man younger than 35 in good health and CMV-seronegative.

As for this clone: Its ends do not fully match the called genes, so a read error is possible. The rearrangement uses TRBV5-8 and TRBJ2-1; TRBD2 matches 14 bases. Germline CDR1 reads SGHTS; CDR2 reads YDEGEE. The CDR3 length is 15 residues. In DNA, the CDR3 is TGTGCCAGCAGCTATCCGGGACTAGCGGGAGCGGAAGGGATCTTC. As protein: CASSYPGLAGAEGIF.

V is TRBV9 and J is TRBJ2-7; 9 bases map to TRBD2. The CDR3 runs to 13 residues. V shed 0 bases, J shed 9 bases, and the junction held 4 bases outside the gene matches. The V gene's germline CDR1 is SGDLS and CDR2 YYNGEE. This CDR3 is CASSVGASGTQYF. The CDR3 DNA sequence: TGTGCCAGCAGCGTAGGGGCTAGCGGGACGCAGTACTTC.

V is TRBV2 and J is TRBJ2-2, with 15 bases fitting TRBD2. V lost 4 bases, J lost 7 bases, and 7 bases stayed unmatched. Germline CDR1 and CDR2: SNHLY and FYNNEI. This CDR3 contains 17 residues. CDR3 coding DNA: TGTGCCAGCAGTGCCGGACTAGCGGGGGGGTTTGGCGGGGAGCTGTTTTTT. This gives the protein CASSAGLAGGFGGELFF.

The chain uses TRBV7-9 and TRBJ1-4; weak D call: TRBD1 (6 bases). The V end lost 3 bases, the J end lost 8 bases, and 28 bases lay between the germline ends. There are 19 residues in the CDR3. CDR1 SEHNR and CDR2 FQNEAQ come from the germline V gene (reference sequence). The CDR3 DNA reads TGTGCCAGCAGCTTCGACCCCACCGGGACAAAGGGGAGAGGGGAAAAACTGTTTTTT. This codes for CASSFDPTGTKGRGEKLFF.

The chain carries TRBV10-1 and TRBJ2-2; TRBD2 matches 14 bases. From germline, CDR1 is WNHNN and CDR2 SYGVQD (reference sequence). J lost 3 bases, V lost 9 bases, and 15 bases had no gene match. The CDR3 is 19 amino acids. CDR3 amino acids: CARGVSGTSGSLDTGELFF. DNA for the CDR3: TGCGCCAGGGGGGTGAGCGGGACTAGCGGGAGTCTGGACACCGGGGAGCTGTTTTTT.